Listed below are T cell receptor beta chains from one sample, sequenced in a study of T cells in localized non-small cell lung cancer. TCRdb keeps only in-frame clones here, not all; method: immunoSEQ multiplex PCR. In the table there are about 1,400 clones, 25% to 35% of which are singletons. The source was lung tumor tissue, collected before any cancer treatment. Every receptor here comes from a male donor at least 60 years old with stage II squamous cell lung carcinoma. CDR3s leave out the opening cysteine and the closing phenylalanine or tryptophan.

CDR3 length,J gene,V gene,CDR3 protein
14,TRBJ2-3,TRBV6-7,ASSYRLAGGRDTQY
13,TRBJ2-3,TRBV9,ASRALAVGGDTQY
13,TRBJ2-2,TRBV11-3,ASSTRQGPTGELF
11,TRBJ1-1,TRBV19,ASMAGSRTEAF
13,TRBJ2-1,TRBV23-1,ASPTTGLAGNEQF
9,TRBJ2-1,TRBV19,ASSSHNEQF
13,TRBJ2-5,TRBV2,ASTLDKLFQETQY
11,TRBJ2-7,TRBV19,ASNPGDTYEQY
14,TRBJ2-4,TRBV15,ATSRVPGQGTNIQY
14,TRBJ2-7,TRBV11-3,ASSLPGTGGKDEQY
13,TRBJ2-2,TRBV9,ASSASEGYTGELF
13,TRBJ2-1,TRBV7-7,ASSLAGGPPNEQF
13,TRBJ2-1,TRBV28,ASSPGQGINNEQF
14,TRBJ1-2,TRBV28,ASSLILNPGEGGYT
12,TRBJ2-6,TRBV25-1,ASSDLSGANVLT
13,TRBJ2-6,TRBV6-8,ASSPGISGANVLT
13,TRBJ2-5,TRBV6-7,ASNVLAGGQETQY
12,TRBJ1-1,TRBV28,ASSLTEVNTEAF
13,TRBJ1-6,TRBV28,ASSWVTIANSPLH
13,TRBJ1-5,TRBV4-1,ASSQEDRGNQPQH
10,TRBJ1-1,TRBV6-8,ASSRTGTEAF
13,TRBJ1-2,TRBV6-8,AISAKGGRDYGYT
15,TRBJ2-1,TRBV6-8,ASSEQPGGSSYNEQF
11,TRBJ2-3,TRBV6-8,ASLMGGSDTQY
14,TRBJ2-3,TRBV11-3,ASSLGESGNTDTQY
11,TRBJ2-3,TRBV9,ASSFLRADTQY
13,TRBJ1-2,TRBV18,ASSPEAGVLYGYT
13,TRBJ1-1,TRBV19,ASSIGRRENTEAF
11,TRBJ2-5,TRBV28,ASSLPQKETQY
13,TRBJ2-7,TRBV11-3,ASSISRDSSYEQY
15,TRBJ2-2,TRBV11-3,ASSRGLTGPNTGELF
14,TRBJ2-3,TRBV11-3,ASSFAQPGRSDTQY
13,TRBJ1-6,TRBV25-1,ASSDQSILNSPLH
12,TRBJ2-3,TRBV9,ASLERGYTDTQY
13,TRBJ1-5,TRBV18,ASSPRVGGNQPQH
12,TRBJ1-2,TRBV19,ASSSLGQIYGYT
12,TRBJ2-7,TRBV19,ASSIARVGYEQY
14,TRBJ1-2,TRBV18,ASSPPTGRQSYGYT
13,TRBJ2-3,TRBV6-8,ASSYPGSGTDTQY
12,TRBJ1-2,TRBV6-8,ASSRDGNNYGYT
12,TRBJ2-5,TRBV9,ASSVQGAEETQY
11,TRBJ1-1,TRBV19,ASSIEGNTEAF
12,TRBJ2-1,TRBV29-1,SVEGLPLYNEQF
13,TRBJ1-1,TRBV9,ASSLGRGANTEAF
14,TRBJ1-6,TRBV9,ASTSALDGYNSPLH
12,TRBJ2-2,TRBV5-1,ASSLEGAIGELF
13,TRBJ1-1,TRBV9,ASSPRQGIGAEAF
12,TRBJ2-3,TRBV6-8,ASSDAGGTDTQY
11,TRBJ2-7,TRBV28,ASSLSSFYEQY
13,TRBJ1-2,TRBV11-3,ASSRASERGYGYT
12,TRBJ2-3,TRBV11-3,ASSVGGATDTQY
11,TRBJ1-1,TRBV29-1,SGTDRADTEAF
11,TRBJ1-1,TRBV9,ASSEGRVTEAF
11,TRBJ2-7,TRBV18,ASSPLPSYEQY
11,TRBJ2-1,TRBV10-1,ASSAGTFDEQF